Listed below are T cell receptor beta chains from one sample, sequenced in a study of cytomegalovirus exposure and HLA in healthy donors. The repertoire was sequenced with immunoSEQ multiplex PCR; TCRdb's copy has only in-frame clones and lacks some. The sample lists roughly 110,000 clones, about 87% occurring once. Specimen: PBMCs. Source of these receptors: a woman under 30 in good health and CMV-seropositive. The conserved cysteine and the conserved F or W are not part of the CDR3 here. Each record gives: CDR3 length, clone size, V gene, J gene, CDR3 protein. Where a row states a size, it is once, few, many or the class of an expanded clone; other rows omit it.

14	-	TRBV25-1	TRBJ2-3	ASSVPRTGNTDTQY
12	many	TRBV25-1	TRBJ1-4	ASSHRGQDEKLF
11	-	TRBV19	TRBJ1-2	ASSPGQGSGYT
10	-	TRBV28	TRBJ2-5	ASSRGSQTQY
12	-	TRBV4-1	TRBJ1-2	ASSQLDRGYGYT
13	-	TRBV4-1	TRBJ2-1	ASSQERGTSGEQF
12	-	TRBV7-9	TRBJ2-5	ASSRGGAGGLQY
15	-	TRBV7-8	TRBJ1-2	ASSAGTDPYSNYGYT
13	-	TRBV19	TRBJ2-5	ASSIGTVAGETQY
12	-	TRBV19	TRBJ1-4	ASTYRGTNEKLF
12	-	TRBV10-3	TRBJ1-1	AISRTGQGTEAF
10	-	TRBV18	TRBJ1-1	ASQGGNTEAF
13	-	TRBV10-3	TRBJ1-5	AISESRGEGQPQH
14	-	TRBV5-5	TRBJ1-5	ASSLRGTGESQPQH
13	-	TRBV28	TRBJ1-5	ASRVGGIGNQPQH
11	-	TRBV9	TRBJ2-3	ASSLWPGDTQY
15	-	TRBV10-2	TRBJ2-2	ASSGMTSGGPTGELF